This is a list of T cell receptor beta chains from one sample in a study of OX40 agonist ivuxolimab in advanced cancers. Clones were sequenced by immunoSEQ multiplex PCR, and TCRdb holds only the in-frame ones, with some missing. The sample has 57,000 or so clones; around 83% are singletons. The source was CD4+ or CD8+ T cells sorted from blood, collected in a trial of the OX40 agonist ivuxolimab. These receptor sequences come from an adult with an advanced solid tumor such as melanoma, head and neck, liver or kidney cancer. Both conserved end residues are part of each CDR3. Fields, in order: V gene, D gene, clone size, J gene, CDR3 DNA, CDR3 protein. A D gene is named only where the DNA matches it firmly. Only part of the rows carry a size: once, few, many, or a class if the clone is expanded.

TRBV5-1	TRBD1	NA	TRBJ1-5	TGCGCCAGCAGCCTGGACAGGCAGCAGCCCCAGCATTTT	CASSLDRQQPQHF
TRBV5-1	NA	NA	TRBJ1-2	TGCGCCAGCAGCTACAACAAACCTAACTATGGCTACACCTTC	CASSYNKPNYGYTF
TRBV18	NA	NA	TRBJ1-5	TGTGCCAGCTCACCAGGGGGCGGGAATCAGCCCCAGCATTTT	CASSPGGGNQPQHF
TRBV19	NA	NA	TRBJ1-1	TGTGCCAGTAGCGGGTCGGTCGGCACTGAAGCTTTCTTT	CASSGSVGTEAFF
TRBV5-1	TRBD2	NA	TRBJ2-2	TGCGCCAGCAGCATTTTAGCGGGGTCGGTCGGTGGGGAGCTGTTTTTT	CASSILAGSVGGELFF
TRBV7-3	NA	once	TRBJ2-3	TGTGCCAGCAGCATTGGGGGCACAGATACGCAGTATTTT	CASSIGGTDTQYF
TRBV29-1	NA	few	TRBJ1-6	TGCAGCGTCCAACAGGAGAATAATTCACCCCTCCACTTT	CSVQQENNSPLHF
TRBV6-1	NA	few	TRBJ1-5	TGTGCCAGCAGTGACGCAACCTATAGCAATCAGCCCCAGCATTTT	CASSDATYSNQPQHF
TRBV5-1	NA	NA	TRBJ2-2	TGCGCCAGCAGCCACGCCGCCCCCAACACCGGGGAGCTGTTTTTT	CASSHAAPNTGELFF
TRBV7-9	NA	NA	TRBJ2-1	TGTGCCAGCAGCTTTAGAGGGCTAGCTGGAGGTGAGCAGTTCTTC	CASSFRGLAGGEQFF
TRBV7-9	TRBD1	NA	TRBJ2-3	TGTGCCAGCAGCCTCCACAGGGGTCTCGCAGATACGCAGTATTTT	CASSLHRGLADTQYF
TRBV30	NA	once	TRBJ1-3	TGTGCCTGGAGTGTAAAGCAGGGTAAAGGAAACACCATATATTTT	CAWSVKQGKGNTIYF
TRBV19	TRBD1	NA	TRBJ2-7	TGTGCCAGTAGTGCACAGGGGTACGAGCAGTACTTC	CASSAQGYEQYF
TRBV29-1	NA	NA	TRBJ1-5	TGCAGCGGGCAAACAGGGCAGAACAATCAGCCCCAGCATTTT	CSGQTGQNNQPQHF
TRBV4-2	NA	NA	TRBJ1-1	TGTGCCAGCAGCCAAGTAGGGATGAACACTGAAGCTTTCTTT	CASSQVGMNTEAFF